This T cell receptor beta chain was captured by sequencing in a study of blood T cell repertoires in COVID-19. Profiled with immunoSEQ multiplex PCR; TCRdb holds only in-frame clones, not every one. The data hold some 200,000 clones, with just under 85% observed a single time. Material: peripheral blood. The TCR sequence derives from a man aged 55 to 70 with COVID-19, enrolled during active disease.

The CDR3 sequence: CASSERQGMYEQYF. Written as DNA, the CDR3 is TGTGCCAGCAGTGAGAGACAGGGGATGTACGAGCAGTACTTC. The chain has TRBV6-1 and TRBJ2-7, with 8 bases identical to TRBD1. The CDR3 runs 14 residues. With V trimmed by 3 bases and J by 4 bases, 5 bases remained unmatched. Germline V gene data show CDR1 as MNHNS and CDR2 as SASEGT.